This T cell receptor (beta chain) was sequenced in a study of OX40 agonist ivuxolimab in advanced cancers. For the study at large: It was ivuxolimab, an agonistic anti-OX40 (CD134) antibody, that patients were treated with. Males comprised roughly four fifths of the group, whose mean age was around 62 years (range about 20 to 90). Study-wide results and limits: Also showing low normalized T-cell clonal expansion were some of the nonresponders. The antigens recognized by the expanded peripheral T cells, that is their antigen specificity, were not determined.

The germline V gene has CDR1 LNHDA and CDR2 SQIVND (reference sequence). With 7 bases removed from V and 0 bases from J, the gap between germline ends came to 12 bases. This CDR3 has 14 residues. This clone was observed a handful of times. What it binds is unknown. TCRdb keeps only in-frame clones here, not all; method: immunoSEQ multiplex PCR. The sample holds approximately 60,000 clones, 85% to 95% seen once. This TCR derives from an adult with an advanced solid tumor such as melanoma, head and neck, liver or kidney cancer. This specimen consisted of CD4+ or CD8+ T cells sorted from blood, obtained in a trial of the OX40 agonist ivuxolimab. This chain connects TRBV19 to TRBJ1-1; the D is unclear. CDR3 loop: CASNGGFLNTEAFF. As DNA, the CDR3 is TGTGCCAGTAACGGTGGTTTTTTGAACACTGAAGCTTTCTTT.